The 22 T cell receptor beta chains presented below share a single source sample, sequenced in a study of T cells in Graves' hyperthyroidism and ophthalmopathy. It was RNA transcripts that yielded the amplified TCR beta CDR3 regions. TCR CDR3 underwent first-round RT-PCR with the HTBI primer set. TCRdb passed the multiplex PCR reads through MiXCR, listing each CDR3 protein once. The sample contains around 570,000 distinct CDR3 sequences, less than 20% of which appear only once. The sample comprised blood. The receptors originated from a man aged 35-49 years with Graves' ophthalmopathy.

The chain is built from TRBV20-1 and TRBJ1-2, with D perhaps matching TRBD1 (5 bases). V shed 0 bases and J shed 8 bases, with 16 bases lying between them. This CDR3 spans 14 amino acids. In germline, CDR1 is DFQATT, CDR2 SNEGSKA (reference sequence). The CDR3 sequence: CSARDWTGTVGYTF. As DNA, the CDR3 is TGCAGTGCTAGAGATTGGACTGGGACCGTGGGCTACACCTTC.

Many counts were recorded for this clonotype. The chain carries TRBV12-3 or TRBV12-4 and TRBJ2-6, with 10 bases identical to TRBD2. V lost 5 bases and J lost 3; bases outside the gene matches: 4. The CDR3 has 16 amino acids. CDR3 sequence (DNA): TGTGCCAGCAGTCCGGGGACTAGCGTTGGGGCCAACGTCCTGACTTTC. Translating gives CASSPGTSVGANVLTF.

The V gene is TRBV29-1, the J gene TRBJ2-7, with TRBD1 as a possible D gene (6 bases). The germline V and J ends were trimmed by 0 bases and 2 bases, with 23 bases remaining between them. Germline V gene data show CDR1 as SQVTM and CDR2 as ANQGSEA. The CDR3 has 18 amino acids. CDR3 nucleotides: TGCAGCGTTGAAGAGCCTATTCCGGACAGAGTCCTTACCTACGAGCAGTACTTC. It yields the protein CSVEEPIPDRVLTYEQYF.

A remark on this clonotype: A much larger clone differs from this one at a single base, so this may be a read error. The genes are TRBV7-8 and TRBJ2-1, with a possible D match to TRBD1 (5 bases). Germline loops: CDR1 SGHVS, CDR2 FQNEAQ. The CDR3 has 13 amino acids. The CDR3 DNA reads TGTGTCAGCAGCTTCAGGGATAGGAATGAGCAGTTCTTC. Its translation: CVSSFRDRNEQFF.

The sample holds a few counts of this clonotype. V gene TRBV11-3 combines with J gene TRBJ1-5; D not certain. Deletions cut 3 bases from V and 0 bases from J, with 9 bases between. Germline V gene sequence: CDR1 SGHNT, CDR2 YENEEA. The CDR3 is 15 amino acids. The CDR3 region has the DNA TGTGCCAGCAGCTTTATCATTTATAGCAATCAGCCCCAGCATTTT. Amino acid sequence: CASSFIIYSNQPQHF.

J is TRBJ2-7 and V is TRBV4-3; 9 bases align to TRBD1. The V gene end was trimmed by 1 base and the J gene end by 2 bases; junction bases not matched to a gene: 6. This CDR3 is built from 16 residues. The germline gives CDR1 LGHNA, CDR2 YSLEER. The CDR3 loop is CASSQALGTGTYEQYF. The DNA for the CDR3 is TGCGCCAGCAGCCAAGCGTTGGGGACAGGGACCTACGAGCAGTACTTC.

The chain links TRBV18 to TRBJ2-1; 10 bases agree with TRBD2. Germline V CDR1 and CDR2: KGHSH, LQKENI. The V segment lost 5 bases and the J segment 0 bases; nucleotides outside the gene matches: 7. The CDR3 totals 17 residues. The CDR3 protein is CASSSLAGGISYNEQFF. The CDR3 DNA reads TGTGCCAGCTCATCCTTAGCGGGAGGAATCTCCTACAATGAGCAGTTCTTC.

This clonotype appeared a few times. A much larger clone differs by one base, so this may be a read error. The chain employs TRBV7-6 and TRBJ2-2, with 8 bases matching TRBD2. This CDR3 has 14 residues. Germline lookup yields CDR1 SGHVS and CDR2 FNYEAQ. DNA for the CDR3: TGTACCAGCATTAAGCGGGAGAGGGGCGGGGAGCTGTTTTTT. Its translation: CTSIKRERGGELFF.

The CDR3, as DNA: TGCAGTGCTAGAGACCGACACCGGGGGTTCTTC. It is translated as CSARDRHRGFF. The V and J genes are TRBV20-1 and TRBJ2-1, with D tentatively TRBD2 (5 bases). The CDR3 sequence is 11 residues long. With 0 bases removed from V and 15 bases from J, the gap between germline ends came to 12 bases. Germline lookup yields CDR1 DFQATT and CDR2 SNEGSKA (reference sequence).

This clonotype has just a few counts. The chain is built from TRBV3-1 and TRBJ2-1, with 8 bases matching TRBD1. The ends lost 0 bases at V and 6 bases at J; junction bases unmatched: 7. Per germline, CDR1 LGHDT and CDR2 YNNKEL (reference sequence). The CDR3 has 16 residues. The CDR3 region has the DNA TGTGCCAGCAGCCAAGATCTTGGGACAGGACCCAATGAGCAGTTCTTC. Translated: CASSQDLGTGPNEQFF.

There are many counts of this clonotype. The rearrangement uses TRBV7-9 and TRBJ2-7, with D tentatively TRBD2 (5 bases). Germline V gene sequence: CDR1 SEHNR, CDR2 FQNEAQ (reference sequence). The CDR3 consists of 15 residues. The V end lost 5 bases, the J end lost 3 bases, and 17 bases lay between the germline ends. The CDR3: CASSPTLGRDYEQYF. In DNA form, the CDR3 reads TGTGCCAGCAGCCCAACCCTCGGACGGGACTACGAGCAGTACTTC.

The V and J genes are TRBV7-2 and TRBJ1-2, with 9 bases matching TRBD1. Per the germline V gene, CDR1 is SGHTA and CDR2 is FQGNSA. V gave up 5 bases and J gave up 7 bases; unmatched junction bases: 11. The CDR3 has 15 residues. The DNA for the CDR3 is TGTGCCAGCAGCGCCCCCGGAATGACAGGGGGTGGCTACACCTTC. Protein sequence: CASSAPGMTGGGYTF.

Remarks on this clonotype: A read error may explain this, as a much larger clone is one base away. The rearrangement joins TRBV27 to TRBJ1-1; TRBD1 aligns across 7 bases. The CDR3 length is 15 residues. Per germline, CDR1 MNHEY and CDR2 SMNVEV (reference sequence). The CDR3 sequence is CVSSLTGRVNTEAFF. The CDR3 coding sequence is TGTGTCAGCAGTTTGACAGGGAGGGTGAACACTGAAGCTTTCTTT.

This clonotype was seen more than once but under ten times. The CDR3 reads CSARDGGGTDYEQYF. The CDR3 DNA follows: TGCAGTGCTAGAGATGGGGGCGGGACCGACTACGAGCAGTACTTC. The chain links TRBV20-1 to TRBJ2-7; tentatively, D is TRBD1 or TRBD2 (6 bases each). CDR3 length: 15 residues. Germline V gives CDR1 DFQATT, CDR2 SNEGSKA (reference sequence). Trimming left V 0 bases short and J 3 bases short, with 15 bases between.

The chain employs TRBV24-1 and TRBJ2-1, with 8 bases lining up with TRBD2. Germline V gene data show CDR1 as KGHDR and CDR2 as SFDVKD. J was trimmed by 6 bases and V by 1 base; bases with no gene match: 1. The CDR3 contains 14 residues. CDR3 DNA sequence: TGTGCCACCAGTGATTTCGGACTAGCCAATGAGCAGTTCTTC. It specifies CATSDFGLANEQFF.

This clonotype showed up many times. This chain joins TRBV28 and TRBJ1-5; D perhaps matches TRBD1 (6 bases). Germline values: CDR1 MDHEN, CDR2 SYDVKM. The V and J ends lost 8 bases and 6 bases respectively, with 11 bases between them. This CDR3 has 12 amino acids. The CDR3 bases are TGTGCCAGCTGGACAGTTCGTCAGCCCCAGCATTTT. Translated: CASWTVRQPQHF.

The CDR3 loop is CSVELGHQYF. CDR3 coding DNA: TGCAGCGTTGAATTGGGACACCAGTACTTC. V is TRBV29-1 and J is TRBJ2-5, with D maybe TRBD1 (6 bases). Germline V gene data show CDR1 as SQVTM and CDR2 as ANQGSEA. Trimming pared 2 bases from V and 10 bases from J, leaving 8 bases between. The CDR3 is made up of 10 amino acids. The full variable domain, with the rest looked up from reference TRBV29-1 and TRBJ2-5, is SAVISQKPSRDICQRGTSLTIQCQVDSQVTMMFWYRQQPGQSLTLIATANQGSEATYESGFVIDKFPISRPNLTFSTLTVSNMSPEDSSIYLCSVELGHQYFGPGTRLLVL.

This clonotype appeared a few times. The chain carries TRBV9 and TRBJ1-6, with 12 bases matching TRBD1. Germline V gene lookup returns CDR1 SGDLS and CDR2 YYNGEE. V shed 3 bases and J 9 bases; nucleotides not matched to a gene: 4. The CDR3 is made up of 15 amino acids. CDR3 DNA sequence: TGTGCCAGCAGCGCTCGGGACAGGGGGCTTTCACCCCTCCACTTT. Its translation: CASSARDRGLSPLHF.

The rearrangement joins TRBV14 to TRBJ1-2; the match to TRBD1 covers 7 bases. V gave up 2 bases and J gave up 7 bases; unmatched junction bases: 7. Germline V gene sequence: CDR1 SGHDN, CDR2 FVKESK. The CDR3 contains 14 residues. The CDR3 region has the DNA TGTGCCAGCAGCCAATGGGGGACAGCCGCTGGCTACACCTTC. It translates to CASSQWGTAAGYTF.

The chain couples TRBV2 to TRBJ1-2; D possibly corresponds to TRBD1 (6 bases). V lost 8 bases and J 3 bases, leaving 19 bases between the germline ends. The germline gives CDR1 SNHLY, CDR2 FYNNEI. The CDR3 covers 15 residues. The CDR3: CASGGGGRLYYGYTF. The DNA of the CDR3 is TGTGCCAGCGGGGGGGGGGGCCGTTTGTACTATGGCTACACCTTC.

This clonotype was seen repeatedly, ten times or more. The J gene is TRBJ2-7, the V gene TRBV30, with D perhaps assigned TRBD1 or TRBD2 (5 bases each). The CDR3 length is 11 residues. Germline V gene sequence: CDR1 GTSNPN, CDR2 SVGIG (reference sequence). Trimming left V 7 bases short and J 2 bases short, with 9 bases between. The CDR3 region is CAYGATYEQYF. In nucleotides, the CDR3 is TGTGCCTACGGGGCTACCTACGAGCAGTACTTC.

The sample holds many counts of this clonotype. V is TRBV7-8 and J is TRBJ1-2, with D maybe TRBD1 (6 bases). Germline V gene sequence: CDR1 SGHVS, CDR2 FQNEAQ. The CDR3 contains 15 residues. V was clipped by 5 bases and J by 0 bases, with 13 bases between them. The CDR3 coding sequence is TGTGCCAGCAGCAACCAGGGGCAAGCTAACTATGGCTACACCTTC. Translating gives CASSNQGQANYGYTF.